These 2 T cell receptor beta chains share one sample of origin, sequenced in a study of cytomegalovirus exposure and HLA in healthy donors. 13 Jbeta primers and 60 Vbeta primers were used for the PCR. TCRdb keeps only in-frame clones here, not all; method: immunoSEQ multiplex PCR. Among under 150,000 clones, about 85% were seen once, and the ten largest hold more than 1.5%. Material for sequencing was PBMCs. These TCRs come from a boy aged 5-17 years in good health and CMV-seronegative.

This clone was seen a handful of times. J is TRBJ1-5 and V is TRBV6-5; D gene uncertain. The CDR3 spans 13 residues. CDR1 is MNHEY and CDR2 is SVGAGI in the germline V gene. Trimming cost V 5 bases and J 7 bases, with 12 bases left between them. The CDR3 nucleotides read TGTGCCAGCAGTAACAACTTCGGGCAGCCCCAGCATTTT. This encodes CASSNNFGQPQHF.

V and J are TRBV27 and TRBJ2-1; 8 bases agree with TRBD2. The CDR3 covers 17 residues. V gave up 10 bases and J gave up 8 bases; unmatched junction bases: 22. Germline CDR1 is MNHEY and CDR2 is SMNVEV (reference sequence). The DNA of the CDR3 is TGTGCCACCAACCCTCTTCGGGGAGCGGGAGACTTGGATGAGCAGTTCTTC. Protein sequence: CATNPLRGAGDLDEQFF.